The clone carrying this TCR beta chain was seen once. Its specificity is not known. Measured with immunoSEQ multiplex PCR; TCRdb has only the in-frame clones, and not every one. The sample includes over 400,000 clones, around 95% of them seen just once. The CDR3 spans 16 residues. The germline gives CDR1 SGHRS, CDR2 YFSETQ. The ends lost 4 bases at V and 11 bases at J; junction bases unmatched: 13. This entry belongs to a study of shared clonotypes between healthy human individuals. Study in general: For every donor, three CD4 naive, three CD4 memory, two CD8 naive and one CD8 memory plates were used. Study-level findings and limits: Large depth notwithstanding, sorted-subset sequencing proved incomplete by rarefaction.

The sequenced material came from naive CD4+ T cells sorted from blood. The subset here: CD45RA+ positively selected. The source of this sequence is a woman in her 30s in good health. V usage is TRBV5-1 and J usage is TRBJ2-5; 14 bases are shared with TRBD2. CDR3 nucleotides: TGCGCCAGCAGCAGACAAGGGACTAGCGGGGGTCTGGAGCAGTACTTC. Its translation: CASSRQGTSGGLEQYF.